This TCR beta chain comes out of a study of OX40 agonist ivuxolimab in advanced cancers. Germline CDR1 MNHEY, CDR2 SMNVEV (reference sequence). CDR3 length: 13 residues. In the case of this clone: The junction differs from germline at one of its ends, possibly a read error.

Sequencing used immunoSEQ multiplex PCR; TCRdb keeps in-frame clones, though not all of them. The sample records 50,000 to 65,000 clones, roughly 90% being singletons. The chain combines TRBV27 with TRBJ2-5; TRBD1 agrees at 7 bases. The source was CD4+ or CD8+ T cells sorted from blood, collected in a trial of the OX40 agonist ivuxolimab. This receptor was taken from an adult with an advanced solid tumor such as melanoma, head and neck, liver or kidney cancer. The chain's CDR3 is CASSRSQTGNLNF. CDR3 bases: TGTGCCAGCAGCCGCTCCCAGACAGGGAACTTAAACTTC.